These 19 T cell receptor beta chains share one sample of origin, sequenced in a study of blood T cell repertoires in COVID-19. Some clones are missing from TCRdb's copy, which holds only in-frame ones; the method was immunoSEQ multiplex PCR. The table records over 20,000 clones, about 72% of them present only once. Input material: peripheral blood. These TCRs come from a woman at least 80 years old with acute or convalescent COVID-19.

This chain connects TRBV9 to TRBJ1-5; D call uncertain. Germline CDR1 is SGDLS and CDR2 is YYNGEE. This CDR3 is 15 amino acids long. Trimming removed 0 bases from V and 8 bases from J, with 15 bases in between. The CDR3 region has the DNA TGTGCCAGCAGCGTAGCGGGAGGTAGCGGTGAGCCCCAGCATTTT. Translating it yields CASSVAGGSGEPQHF.

The chain recombines TRBV19 with TRBJ1-1, with D possibly being TRBD1 (6 bases). The CDR3 loop spans 14 amino acids. CDR1 and CDR2 (germline): LNHDA, SQIVND (reference sequence). With 3 bases removed from V and 4 bases from J, the gap between germline ends came to 12 bases. Here the CDR3 DNA reads TGTGCCAGTAGTATCCCACAGGGAGCCACTGAAGCTTTCTTT. Its translation: CASSIPQGATEAFF.

The chain employs TRBV5-1 and TRBJ2-3, with D uncertain. Trimming removed 3 bases at V and 0 bases at J, with 5 bases between. The CDR3 consists of 13 residues. The V gene's germline CDR1 is SGHRS and CDR2 YFSETQ. In nucleotides, the CDR3 is TGCGCCAGCAGCTCCGGGAGCACAGATACGCAGTATTTT. Amino acids: CASSSGSTDTQYF.

The rearrangement uses TRBV14 and TRBJ2-1; 9 bases are shared with TRBD2. The CDR3 consists of 15 residues. V trimming: 3 bases; J trimming: 4 bases; junction bases outside the gene matches: 4. Germline CDR1 SGHDN, CDR2 FVKESK. DNA for the CDR3: TGTGCCAGCAGCCATTCTAGCGGGATGTACAATGAGCAGTTCTTC. Protein: CASSHSSGMYNEQFF.

The chain joins TRBV27 to TRBJ2-3; possibly TRBD1 for D (5 bases). V lost 5 bases, J lost 0 bases, and 12 bases lay in between. The germline V gene has CDR1 MNHEY and CDR2 SMNVEV (reference sequence). CDR3 length equals 15 residues. The CDR3 bases are TGTGCCAGCAGTCAACTGGGGCGGAGCACAGATACGCAGTATTTT. This gives the protein CASSQLGRSTDTQYF.

In this sample, this clone turned up a few times. This rearrangement joins TRBV27 to TRBJ2-7; 13 bases are shared with TRBD2. This CDR3 comprises 17 residues. With V trimmed by 7 bases and J by 2 bases, 11 bases remained unmatched. Germline V gene lookup returns CDR1 MNHEY and CDR2 SMNVEV (reference sequence). The CDR3 nucleotides read TGTGCCAGCAAACGGACTAGCGGGGGCTTGTATCCCTACGAGCAGTACTTC. It is translated as CASKRTSGGLYPYEQYF.

CDR3 in amino acids: CASRTGGYYGYTF. The CDR3, as DNA: TGTGCCAGCAGGACAGGGGGCTACTATGGCTACACCTTC. The gene calls are TRBV28 and TRBJ1-2, with 10 positions matching TRBD1. The CDR3 covers 13 residues. V was clipped by 6 bases and J by 3 bases; unmatched bases: 1. Germline assignment: CDR1 MDHEN and CDR2 SYDVKM.

The table lists this clone with a few counts. This chain joins TRBV6-2 or TRBV6-3 and TRBJ1-2; D not certain. Germline V lookup: CDR1 MNHEY, CDR2 SVGEGT. The CDR3 contains 14 residues. Deletions cut 5 bases from V and 0 bases from J, with 10 bases between. CDR3: CASSQTITNYGYTF. CDR3 coding DNA: TGTGCCAGCAGTCAGACAATTACTAACTATGGCTACACCTTC.

This clone has more than one count but fewer than ten. The V and J genes are TRBV2 and TRBJ1-2, with TRBD1 identical over 10 bases. CDR1 and CDR2 from the germline V gene are SNHLY and FYNNEI. The CDR3 extends over 13 amino acids. V lost 8 bases, J lost 6 bases, and 6 bases stayed unmatched. The CDR3 DNA sequence: TGTGCCAGCGCCTGGGACAGGGGAAATGGCTACACCTTC. Translated: CASAWDRGNGYTF. Combining the CDR3 with reference TRBV2 and TRBJ1-2 gives the whole variable domain EPEVTQTPSHQVTQMGQEVILRCVPISNHLYFYWYRQILGQKVEFLVSFYNNEISEKSEIFDDQFSVERPDGSNFTLKIRSTKLEDSAMYFCASAWDRGNGYTFGSGTRLTVV.

The chain combines TRBV6-5 with TRBJ1-2; unclear D gene. Trimming took off 2 bases at V and 5 bases at J, with 15 bases between the two ends. The CDR3 is made up of 15 amino acids. The germline gives CDR1 MNHEY, CDR2 SVGAGI. CDR3 loop: CASSYAPEGLYGYTF. CDR3 nucleotides: TGTGCCAGCAGTTACGCCCCTGAGGGTCTATATGGCTACACCTTC.

The chain couples TRBV27 to TRBJ2-1; TRBD1 aligns across 7 bases. Germline trimming cut 0 bases from V and 2 bases from J; bases unmatched to any gene: 13. From germline, CDR1 is MNHEY and CDR2 SMNVEV (reference sequence). The CDR3 runs to 19 residues. This chain's CDR3 is CASSLSRGQRFAPYNEQFF. CDR3 DNA sequence: TGTGCCAGCAGTTTATCAAGGGGACAGCGTTTTGCCCCCTACAATGAGCAGTTCTTC.

This clone was counted many times. The V call is TRBV19, the J call TRBJ2-5; tentative D call: TRBD2 (6 bases). The ends were cut back, 3 bases at V and 0 bases at J, with 11 bases in the middle. Germline V gene lookup returns CDR1 LNHDA and CDR2 SQIVND (reference sequence). This CDR3 has 15 amino acids. CDR3 sequence (DNA): TGTGCCAGTAGTATCACAGCGGGCTACCAAGAGACCCAGTACTTC. Translating gives CASSITAGYQETQYF. The whole variable domain, remainder taken from reference TRBV19 and TRBJ2-5, is DGGITQSPKYLFRKEGQNVTLSCEQNLNHDAMYWYRQDPGQGLRLIYYSQIVNDFQKGDIAEGYSVSREKKESFPLTVTSAQKNPTAFYLCASSITAGYQETQYFGPGTRLLVL.

This clone was observed a few times. This chain joins TRBV4-1 and TRBJ2-1; 10 nucleotides align to TRBD1. With V trimmed by 0 bases and J by 4 bases, 12 bases remained unmatched. The CDR3 loop spans 19 amino acids. Germline lookup yields CDR1 MGHRA and CDR2 YSYEKL. CDR3 DNA sequence: TGCGCCAGCAGCCAAGATTGGCGGTCCGGACAGGGGGGTTACAATGAGCAGTTCTTC. Translating gives CASSQDWRSGQGGYNEQFF.

The chain has TRBV27 and TRBJ1-5; D perhaps matches TRBD1 (5 bases). Germline CDR1 and CDR2: MNHEY and SMNVEV (reference sequence). The V and J ends lost 3 bases and 6 bases respectively, with 12 bases between them. The CDR3 is 14 residues long. The CDR3 DNA sequence: TGTGCCAGCAGTTTCTCCCCCGGGGGTCAGCCCCAGCATTTT. Translated: CASSFSPGGQPQHF.

This sequence joins TRBV6-5 and TRBJ2-6; a possible D gene is TRBD2 (6 bases). The germline V and J ends were trimmed by 6 bases and 0 bases, with 9 bases remaining between them. Germline lookup yields CDR1 MNHEY and CDR2 SVGAGI. The CDR3 is 15 amino acids. CDR3 in DNA: TGTGCCAGCAGCATGGGACTCTCTGGGGCCAACGTCCTGACTTTC. Protein: CASSMGLSGANVLTF.

This clone was picked up one time. The chain joins TRBV10-3 to TRBJ1-2, with 7 nucleotides matching TRBD1. Germline-derived CDR1 and CDR2 are ENHRY and SYGVKD. V gave up 3 bases and J gave up 4 bases; unmatched junction bases: 2. CDR3 size: 13 residues. The chain's CDR3 is CAISDRDSYGYTF. Written as DNA, the CDR3 is TGTGCCATCAGTGATCGGGACAGCTATGGCTACACCTTC.

This clone was detected only once. The chain employs TRBV12-5 and TRBJ2-7, with D unresolved. Germline V CDR1 and CDR2: LGHNT, FRNRAP. The germline V and J ends were trimmed by 7 bases and 2 bases, with 12 bases remaining between them. The CDR3 is made up of 13 amino acids. DNA for the CDR3: TGTGCTAGTGCCTTGGGCTCTCCCTACGAGCAGTACTTC. Residues: CASALGSPYEQYF.

This clone has just a few counts. The rearrangement joins TRBV28 to TRBJ1-2; D might be TRBD1 (6 bases). The CDR3 extends over 20 amino acids. Between the trimmed V and J ends, which lost 3 bases and 2 bases, there was a span of 28 bases. The germline CDR1 and CDR2 sequences are MDHEN and SYDVKM. The CDR3 here is CASSFGTTLTGWFWNYGYTF. The CDR3 bases are TGTGCCAGCAGTTTTGGGACAACTCTCACCGGGTGGTTTTGGAACTATGGCTACACCTTC.

In its sample, this clone was seen a few times. The chain links TRBV12-5 to TRBJ2-7; perhaps TRBD1 as D (5 bases). The CDR3 has 16 residues. The V and J ends lost 5 bases and 0 bases respectively, with 17 bases between them. Germline assignment: CDR1 LGHNT and CDR2 FRNRAP. The CDR3 is CASGATPITGSYEQYF. CDR3 in DNA: TGTGCTAGTGGTGCAACGCCCATCACAGGCTCCTACGAGCAGTACTTC.